This paragraph covers one T cell receptor (beta chain) sequence. The sample comes from a study of blood T cell repertoires in COVID-19. Study background: Researchers got acute and convalescent COVID-19 samples from the United States, Italy and Spain. In each case, the material was cDNA or gDNA derived from T cells, B-cell-depleted T cells, or PBMCs.

This CDR3 region has 17 residues. Germline CDR1 SGHDN, CDR2 FVKESK. V lost 3 bases, J lost 1 base, and 19 bases lay in between. In the original processing: Nucleated cell number was recorded as an estimate derived from reference gene primer amplification. Some clones are missing from TCRdb's copy, which holds only in-frame ones; the method was immunoSEQ multiplex PCR. Clonal size and the V and J genes are those of that table, whereas D and trimming came from the DNA. The table has tens of thousands of clones, about 83% seen once. The sequenced sample consisted of peripheral blood. The genes are TRBV14 and TRBJ2-7; possibly TRBD1 for D (6 bases). The clonotype comes from a woman older than 75 with acute or convalescent COVID-19. The CDR3 sequence: CASSHLGQGSLSYEQYF. The CDR3 DNA is TGTGCCAGCAGCCACTTGGGGCAGGGGTCCTTATCCTACGAGCAGTACTTC.